This note documents a single T cell receptor (beta chain) sequence. The target antigen is unknown. This sample was taken from a study of shared clonotypes between healthy human individuals. Study-level points and caveats: Apart from blood, nothing was sampled; tissue repertoires likely differ.

Trimming took 9 bases from V and 6 from J, leaving 14 bases between them. Germline values: CDR1 MNHEY, CDR2 SMNVEV (reference sequence). The CDR3 is made up of 13 amino acids. The study ran the assay at deep level. Sorted-subset replicate PCRs used approximately 180 ng of genomic DNA. This amount corresponded to 30,000 to 35,000 T cell genomes. Data came from immunoSEQ multiplex PCR; TCRdb stores just in-frame clones and leaves some out. The repertoire holds about 1.1 million clones, with 77% as singletons. The genes are TRBV27 and TRBJ2-2; TRBD1 or TRBD2 may be the D gene (5 bases each). The source is a man aged 18 to 35 in good health. Some clones in this sample may be carry-over from other donors' samples. Specimen: memory CD4+ T cells from PBMCs. This sample's subset: CD45RA-negative fraction. The CDR3 region is CASGREWAGELFF. As DNA, the CDR3 is TGTGCCAGTGGCAGGGAGTGGGCCGGGGAGCTGTTTTTT.